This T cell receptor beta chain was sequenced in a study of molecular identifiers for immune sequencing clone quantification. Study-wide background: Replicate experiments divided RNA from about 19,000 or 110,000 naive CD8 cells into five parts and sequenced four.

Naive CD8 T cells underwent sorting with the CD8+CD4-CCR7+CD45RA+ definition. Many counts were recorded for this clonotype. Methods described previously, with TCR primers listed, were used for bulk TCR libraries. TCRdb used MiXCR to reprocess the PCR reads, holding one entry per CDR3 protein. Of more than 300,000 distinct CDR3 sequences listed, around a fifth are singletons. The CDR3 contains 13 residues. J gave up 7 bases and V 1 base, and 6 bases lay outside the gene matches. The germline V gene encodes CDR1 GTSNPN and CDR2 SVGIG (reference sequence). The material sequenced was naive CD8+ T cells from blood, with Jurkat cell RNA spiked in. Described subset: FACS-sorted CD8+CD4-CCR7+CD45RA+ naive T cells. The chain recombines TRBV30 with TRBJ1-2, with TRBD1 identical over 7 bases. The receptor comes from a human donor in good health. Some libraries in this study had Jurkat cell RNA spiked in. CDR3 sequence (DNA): TGTGCCTGGAGTGAGGGGCAGGGGGTTGGCTACACCTTC. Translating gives CAWSEGQGVGYTF.